This T cell receptor beta chain came from a study of blood T cells in healthy people across ages. The study, taken as a whole, reports: Per-million-T-cell TCR beta diversity fell roughly linearly with age.

Combining a sample-barcoded 5' primer with a J-beta primer mix, a second PCR ran for roughly 7 to 12 cycles. TCRdb itself ran the 5' RACE reads through MiXCR, one entry per CDR3 protein. The sample has around 870,000 distinct CDR3 sequences, 25% to 35% seen once. As concerns this clonotype: Its antigen is undetermined.

This CDR3 contains 15 residues. Per the germline V gene, CDR1 is SGHRS and CDR2 is YFSETQ. The V and J ends lost 1 base and 0 bases respectively, with 8 bases between them. The chain employs TRBV5-1 and TRBJ1-3; D gene ambiguous. The sample taken for sequencing was blood. This TCR came from an elderly woman in good health. The CDR3 is CASSLTVFSGNTIYF. The CDR3 nucleotides read TGCGCCAGCAGCTTGACAGTCTTCTCTGGAAACACCATATATTTT.